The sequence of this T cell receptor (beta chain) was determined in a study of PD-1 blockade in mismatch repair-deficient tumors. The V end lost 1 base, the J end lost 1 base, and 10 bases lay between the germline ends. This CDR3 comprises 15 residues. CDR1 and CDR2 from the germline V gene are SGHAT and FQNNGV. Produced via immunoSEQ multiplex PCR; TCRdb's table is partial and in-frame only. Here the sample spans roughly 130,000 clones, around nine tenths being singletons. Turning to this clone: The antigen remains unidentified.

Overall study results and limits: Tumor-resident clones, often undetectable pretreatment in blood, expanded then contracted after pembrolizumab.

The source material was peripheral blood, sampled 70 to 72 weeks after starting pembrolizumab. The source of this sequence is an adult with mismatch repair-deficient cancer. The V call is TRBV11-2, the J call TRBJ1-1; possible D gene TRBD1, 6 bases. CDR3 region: CASSLGGHWNTEAFF. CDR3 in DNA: TGTGCCAGCAGCTTAGGGGGACATTGGAACACTGAAGCTTTCTTT.